A single sample is the source of the 3 T cell receptor beta chains below, sequenced in a study of T cells in narcolepsy. Profiling relied on immunoSEQ multiplex PCR, and the TCRdb table lists in-frame clones only, not all of them. The repertoire holds 15,000 to 20,000 clones, with about nine tenths as singletons. Material for sequencing was memory (CD45RA-) CD4+ T cells from blood. The source is a human donor in good health.

The chain employs TRBV13 and TRBJ2-2, with TRBD1 identical over 10 bases. V gave up 0 bases and J gave up 6 bases; unmatched junction bases: 4. There are 16 residues in the CDR3. Per the germline V gene, CDR1 is PRHDT and CDR2 is FYEKMQ (reference sequence). The CDR3 region has the DNA TGTGCCAGCAGCTTAGGCTGGACAGGGGGTGCCGGGGAGCTGTTTTTT. Translating it yields CASSLGWTGGAGELFF.

The J gene is TRBJ2-5, the V gene TRBV2; D may be TRBD2 (6 bases). Trimming took 7 bases from V and 9 from J, leaving 12 bases between them. The CDR3 spans 11 residues. CDR1 and CDR2 (germline): SNHLY, FYNNEI. The CDR3 spells CASILWEAQYF. The CDR3 DNA reads TGTGCCAGCATCTTATGGGAGGCCCAGTACTTC.

V and J are TRBV6-1 and TRBJ1-1, with TRBD1 matching 8 bases. Germline V gene data show CDR1 as MNHNS and CDR2 as SASEGT. J was trimmed by 9 bases and V by 4 bases; bases with no gene match: 10. The CDR3 contains 14 residues. The CDR3 reads CASSGVTGGLKAFF. The CDR3 DNA follows: TGTGCCAGCAGTGGAGTAACAGGGGGTTTAAAAGCTTTCTTT.